The subject of this entry is one T cell receptor beta chain. Original data processing: Estimation of nucleated cell counts was performed using reference gene primer amplification. TCRdb keeps only in-frame clones here, not all; method: immunoSEQ multiplex PCR. The DNA was the basis for D and trimming; V, J and clone size are from that table. This sample has about 32,000 clones, with around 87% found just once. This sample was taken from a study of blood T cell repertoires in COVID-19. Study summary: Collection of acute and convalescent COVID-19 samples took place in the United States, Italy and Spain. T cells, B-cell-depleted T cells, or PBMCs supplied cDNA or gDNA.

V was shortened by 7 bases and J by 8 bases, with 17 bases between the two germline ends. This CDR3 spans 14 amino acids. In germline, CDR1 is MDHEN, CDR2 SYDVKM. The V and J genes are TRBV28 and TRBJ1-4; possible D gene TRBD1, 6 bases. This receptor was identified in a man aged 55 to 69 with active COVID-19. Material for sequencing was peripheral blood. As DNA, the CDR3 is TGTGCCAGCATGTTTCACAGGGATAACGAAAAACTGTTTTTT. Translating gives CASMFHRDNEKLFF.